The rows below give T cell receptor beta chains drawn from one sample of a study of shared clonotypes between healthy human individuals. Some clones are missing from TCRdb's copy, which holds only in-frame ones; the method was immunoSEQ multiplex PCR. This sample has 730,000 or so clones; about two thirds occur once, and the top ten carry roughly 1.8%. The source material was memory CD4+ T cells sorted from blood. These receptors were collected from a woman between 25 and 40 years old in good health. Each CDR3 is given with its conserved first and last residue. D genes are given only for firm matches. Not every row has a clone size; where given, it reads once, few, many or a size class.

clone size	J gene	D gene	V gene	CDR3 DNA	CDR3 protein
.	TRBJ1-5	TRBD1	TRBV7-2	TGTGCCAGCAGCTTAGCGGGACAGGGGAATCGGCCCCAGCATTTT	CASSLAGQGNRPQHF
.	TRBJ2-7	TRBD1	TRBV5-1	TGCGCCAGCACCTGGGGGACAGGGGGCGACGAGCAGTACTTC	CASTWGTGGDEQYF
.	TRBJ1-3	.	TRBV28	TGTGCCAGCAGTTCAAGACTGGCCCGAAGAAACACCATATATTTT	CASSSRLARRNTIYF
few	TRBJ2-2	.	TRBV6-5	TGTGCCAGCAGTTATGGCGGGCTGGACACCGGGGAGCTGTTTTTT	CASSYGGLDTGELFF
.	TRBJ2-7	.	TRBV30	TGTGCCTGGAGCCCAGGGTGGGCGGGGACTCAAAGCTACGAGCAGTACTTC	CAWSPGWAGTQSYEQYF
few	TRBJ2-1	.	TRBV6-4	TGTGCCAGCAGTGCCGGATGGGGCAATGAGCAGTTCTTC	CASSAGWGNEQFF
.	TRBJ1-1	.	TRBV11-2	TGTGCCAGCAGCTTAGAAATGGGGGTAGGAGCTTTCTTT	CASSLEMGVGAFF
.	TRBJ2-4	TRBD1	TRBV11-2	TGTGCCAGCAGCCTATGGACAGGGGACATTCAGTACTTC	CASSLWTGDIQYF
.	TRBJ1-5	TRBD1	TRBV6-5	TGTGCCAGCGGGACAGAACGGGGCCAGCCCCAGCATTTT	CASGTERGQPQHF
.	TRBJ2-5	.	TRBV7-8	TGTGCCAGCAGCCCGTCAGGAGTCCAAGAGACCCAGTACTTC	CASSPSGVQETQYF
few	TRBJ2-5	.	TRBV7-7	TGTGCCAGCAGCTTTACACCCCAAGAGACCCAGTACTTC	CASSFTPQETQYF
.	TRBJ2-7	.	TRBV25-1	TGTGCCAGCAGCAACCCCACAAGGGGCGCCTCCTACGAGCAGTACTTC	CASSNPTRGASYEQYF
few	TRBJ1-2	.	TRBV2	TGTGCCAGCAGTTATTATAGGGCTCGGGGCTACACCTTC	CASSYYRARGYTF
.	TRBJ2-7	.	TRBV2	TGTGCCAGCAGGGACTCGGCGGGATTATCCTACGAGCAGTACTTC	CASRDSAGLSYEQYF
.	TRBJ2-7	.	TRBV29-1	TGCAGCGTTGATTCGGCAGGCTACCACGAGCAGTACTTC	CSVDSAGYHEQYF
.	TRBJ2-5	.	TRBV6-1	TGTGCCAGCAGCCCCCTAGAGACCCAGTACTTC	CASSPLETQYF
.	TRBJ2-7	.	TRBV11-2	TGTGCCAGCAGCTTATATATGGGTCAGTACTTC	CASSLYMGQYF
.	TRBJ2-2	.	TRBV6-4	TGTGCCAGCAGTGTCTCGGCGGAAACCGGGGAGCTGTTTTTT	CASSVSAETGELFF
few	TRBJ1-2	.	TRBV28	TGTGCCAGCAGTTTTAACAGCTACGGCTACACCTTC	CASSFNSYGYTF
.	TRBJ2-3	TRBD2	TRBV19	TGTGCCAGTAGTACCGGGGCGGGAGATACAGATACGCAGTATTTT	CASSTGAGDTDTQYF
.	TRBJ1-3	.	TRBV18	TGTGCCAGCTGCGGGACACGGGGATCTAACACCATATATTTT	CASCGTRGSNTIYF
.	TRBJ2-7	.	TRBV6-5	TGTGCCAGCAGTTATCTAGCGTCGACCTACGAGCAGTACTTC	CASSYLASTYEQYF
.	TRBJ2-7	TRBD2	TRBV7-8	TGTGCCAGCAGATTGGGTGCCGGGACTAGCTCCTACGAGCAGTACTTC	CASRLGAGTSSYEQYF
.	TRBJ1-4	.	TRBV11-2	TGTGCCAGCAGCCCCTCTACGAAACTGTTTTTT	CASSPSTKLFF